This T cell receptor beta chain was sequenced during a study of T cell responses to AZD1222 COVID-19 vaccine. Trimming left V 8 bases short and J 5 bases short, with 18 bases between. CDR1 is WSHSY and CDR2 is SAAADI in the germline V gene. This CDR3 spans 15 amino acids. As to this clone: No antigen is known for it.

Sequencing used immunoSEQ multiplex PCR; TCRdb keeps in-frame clones, though not all of them. The table shows 90,000 to 120,000 clones, with roughly 90% occurring only once. Whole-study findings and limits: Spike-specific TCR breadth and depth rose after two AZD1222 doses.

The origin of this receptor is an adult in good health. The J gene is TRBJ2-2, the V gene TRBV10-2; either TRBD1 or TRBD2 may supply D (5 bases each). This specimen was peripheral blood, taken on day 0 of AZD1222 vaccination. The CDR3 sequence is CASLSGEGSTGELFF. In nucleotides, the CDR3 is TGCGCCAGCCTGAGCGGAGAGGGGTCGACCGGGGAGCTGTTTTTT.